This T cell receptor (beta chain) comes out of a study of cytomegalovirus exposure and HLA in healthy donors. CDR3 size: 17 residues. V lost 5 bases, J lost 3 bases, and 15 bases stayed unmatched. Germline V gene sequence: CDR1 SGHAT, CDR2 FQNNGV. PCR involved 60 Vbeta and 13 Jbeta primers. The repertoire was sequenced with immunoSEQ multiplex PCR; TCRdb's copy has only in-frame clones and lacks some. The top ten clones hold 1% to 1.5% of a sample with about 160,000 clones, about 84% of them seen once. The specimen was PBMCs. The chain links TRBV11-2 to TRBJ1-2; 7 bases match TRBD1. This TCR derives from a man aged 45-65 years in good health and CMV-seropositive. CDR3 loop: CASSPRQGRGLDYGYTF. The DNA for the CDR3 is TGTGCCAGCAGCCCCCGACAGGGTAGGGGCTTGGACTATGGCTACACCTTC.